This T cell receptor (beta chain) is from a study of CD8 T cells in Susac syndrome. Reverse transcription of 0.5 to 1 ug RNA used random hexamers. Across 54 Vbeta and 13 Jbeta, immunoSEQ multiplex PCR amplified TCR beta CDR3. One entry per CDR3 protein results from TCRdb running MiXCR on the immunoSEQ multiplex PCR reads. This table has roughly 200,000 distinct CDR3 sequences, approximately 95% appearing once. TCR beta was sequenced from blood CD8+ and CD4+ T cells. Germline-derived CDR1 and CDR2 are LGHNA and YNFKEQ. After removal of 0 bases from V and 5 bases from J, the junction contained 8 bases not matched to a gene. The CDR3 is made up of 16 amino acids.

The chain couples TRBV4-2 to TRBJ2-7, with 9 bases aligning to TRBD2. The sequence derives from a human donor with multiple sclerosis. Sequenced input: CD4+ T cells from PBMCs. Here the CDR3 DNA reads TGTGCCAGCAGCCAAGATTCGGGGCGGGGGGGCAACGAGCAGTACTTC. It specifies CASSQDSGRGGNEQYF.